Presented here are 17 T cell receptor beta chains from one specimen sequenced in a study of T cell responses to AZD1222 COVID-19 vaccine. The data were produced by immunoSEQ multiplex PCR, yet TCRdb's version contains in-frame clones alone and is incomplete. The profile shows 110,000 to 150,000 clones, 70% to 90% of them singletons. The source material was peripheral blood, sampled on day 0 of AZD1222 vaccination. These receptors came from an adult in good health.

The V call is TRBV27, the J call TRBJ1-1, with 7 bases lining up with TRBD1. V dropped 6 bases and J dropped 0; count of bases not matched to a gene: 7. The length of the CDR3 is 15 residues. From germline, CDR1 is MNHEY and CDR2 SMNVEV (reference sequence). This chain's CDR3 is CASSLTTGVNTEAFF. The CDR3 bases are TGTGCCAGCAGCCTCACCACAGGGGTGAACACTGAAGCTTTCTTT.

This chain joins TRBV3-1 (or the pseudogene TRBV3-2) and TRBJ1-1; 10 nucleotides line up with TRBD1. CDR1 and CDR2 (germline): LGHDT, YNNKEL (reference sequence). The CDR3 totals 15 residues. V lost 4 bases and J lost 4; bases outside the gene matches: 6. For the CDR3, the DNA is TGTGCCAGCAGCCTGACAGGGGGCGCCGGCACTGAAGCTTTCTTT. Translated: CASSLTGGAGTEAFF.

The chain uses TRBV30 and TRBJ1-5; 8 bases are shared with TRBD1. After removal of 3 bases from V and 6 bases from J, the junction contained 1 base not matched to a gene. Germline CDR1 reads GTSNPN; CDR2 reads SVGIG (reference sequence). This CDR3 has 12 amino acids. In DNA form, the CDR3 reads TGTGCCTGGAGGACAGGGGTTCAGCCCCAGCATTTT. Residues: CAWRTGVQPQHF.

The chain recombines TRBV5-1 with TRBJ2-1; D is ambiguous. V lost 4 bases and J lost 0, with 14 bases in between. This CDR3 has 16 amino acids. CDR1 is SGHRS and CDR2 is YFSETQ in the germline V gene. The CDR3 DNA follows: TGCGCCAGCAGCGGCCAGCCGGTCGGCTCCTACAATGAGCAGTTCTTC. This encodes CASSGQPVGSYNEQFF.

The V call is TRBV5-4, the J call TRBJ1-1; D gene uncertain. Germline V gene sequence: CDR1 SGHNT, CDR2 YYREEE (reference sequence). V gave up 0 bases and J gave up 6 bases, with 3 bases separating them. There are 11 residues in the CDR3. CDR3 nucleotide sequence: TGTGCCAGCAGCTTGGGGCCTGAAGCTTTCTTT. This sequence encodes CASSLGPEAFF. Combining the CDR3 with reference TRBV5-4 and TRBJ1-1 gives the whole variable domain ETGVTQSPTHLIKTRGQQVTLRCSSQSGHNTVSWYQQALGQGPQFIFQYYREEENGRGNFPPRFSGLQFPNYSSELNVNALELDDSALYLCASSLGPEAFFGQGTRLTVV.

This clone was detected a few times. The chain couples TRBV2 to TRBJ1-2; TRBD1 agrees at 11 bases. The CDR3 length is 14 residues. Germline lookup yields CDR1 SNHLY and CDR2 FYNNEI. J lost 4 bases, V lost 7 bases, and 5 bases had no gene match. DNA of the CDR3: TGTGCCAGCAACCCGGGACAGGGGGGCTATGGCTACACCTTC. It specifies CASNPGQGGYGYTF.

The rearrangement joins TRBV27 to TRBJ2-5; 8 positions match TRBD1. This CDR3 is built from 16 residues. Germline V gene data show CDR1 as MNHEY and CDR2 as SMNVEV (reference sequence). With V trimmed by 5 bases and J by 4 bases, 12 bases remained unmatched. The CDR3 sequence is CASSSGHGQGLETQYF. The DNA for the CDR3 is TGTGCCAGCAGTAGCGGGCACGGACAGGGATTAGAGACCCAGTACTTC.

The chain couples TRBV5-1 to TRBJ1-1; no firm D call. Trimming pared 4 bases from V and 5 bases from J, leaving 18 bases between. This CDR3 has 15 residues. Germline V CDR1 and CDR2: SGHRS, YFSETQ. The CDR3 DNA reads TGCGCCAGCAGCGGACTAGGTCGAGGGAAGACTGAAGCTTTCTTT. It codes for CASSGLGRGKTEAFF.

The chain links TRBV5-1 to TRBJ2-6; a possible D gene is TRBD1 (6 bases). V was shortened by 3 bases and J by 0 bases, with 7 bases between the two germline ends. The germline V gene encodes CDR1 SGHRS and CDR2 YFSETQ. This CDR3 has 15 residues. CDR3 sequence (DNA): TGCGCCAGCAGCTGGACAGTCTCTGGGGCCAACGTCCTGACTTTC. This codes for CASSWTVSGANVLTF. Full variable domain (remainder filled in from reference TRBV5-1 and TRBJ2-6): KAGVTQTPRYLIKTRGQQVTLSCSPISGHRSVSWYQQTPGQGLQFLFEYFSETQRNKGNFPGRFSGRQFSNSRSEMNVSTLELGDSALYLCASSWTVSGANVLTFGAGSRLTVL.

The chain recombines TRBV7-6 with TRBJ1-3; no clear D. The CDR3 length is 16 residues. Germline CDR1 reads SGHVS; CDR2 reads FNYEAQ. V lost 0 bases and J lost 6, with 15 bases in between. CDR3 nucleotides: TGTGCCAGCAGCTTAGCGGCGGGGTCTGGGGAAAACACCATATATTTT. Its protein is CASSLAAGSGENTIYF.

The gene calls are TRBV6-2 or TRBV6-3 and TRBJ1-2; weak D call: TRBD1 (6 bases). Between the trimmed V and J ends, which lost 2 bases and 4 bases, there was a span of 14 bases. CDR3 size: 15 residues. Germline CDR1 is MNHEY and CDR2 is SVGEGT. CDR3 protein: CASSYRLGARYGYTF. CDR3 coding DNA: TGTGCCAGCAGTTACCGGTTGGGGGCCCGCTATGGCTACACCTTC.

This chain joins TRBV10-3 and TRBJ2-1, with 7 bases lining up with TRBD1. Germline CDR1 is ENHRY and CDR2 is SYGVKD. The CDR3 is made up of 14 amino acids. Trimming removed 6 bases from V and 7 bases from J; junction bases left unmatched: 9. CDR3 loop: CAIRGDSPSNEQFF. CDR3 in DNA: TGTGCCATCAGAGGGGACAGCCCCTCAAATGAGCAGTTCTTC.

V gene TRBV10-2 combines with J gene TRBJ1-1; 7 bases line up with TRBD1. This CDR3 has 13 residues. The trim removed 10 bases at V and 1 base at J, leaving 6 bases unmatched. The germline V gene has CDR1 WSHSY and CDR2 SAAADI. The CDR3 DNA reads TGCGCCACTAGAACAGGGGAGAACACTGAAGCTTTCTTT. Encoded protein: CATRTGENTEAFF.

This chain joins TRBV4-1 and TRBJ1-2; a weak D match, TRBD1 (6 bases). Trimming removed 1 base from V and 4 bases from J, with 10 bases in between. Germline lookup yields CDR1 MGHRA and CDR2 YSYEKL. The CDR3 consists of 14 residues. DNA for the CDR3: TGCGCCAGCAGCCAAGGGACAGCGCTCTATGGCTACACCTTC. It codes for CASSQGTALYGYTF.

The chain combines TRBV19 with TRBJ1-3; no clear D gene. Trimming shortened V by 5 bases and J by 7 bases, and 12 bases separated the two germline ends. Germline V gene data show CDR1 as LNHDA and CDR2 as SQIVND (reference sequence). CDR3 length: 13 amino acids. CDR3: CASSRTVRNTIYF. CDR3 DNA sequence: TGTGCCAGTAGTCGGACGGTGAGGAACACCATATATTTT.

V and J are TRBV15 and TRBJ1-4; D is unclear. Trimming cost V 5 bases and J 7 bases, with 17 bases left between them. This CDR3 is built from 15 residues. Germline V lookup: CDR1 LNHNV, CDR2 YYDKDF (reference sequence). CDR3 nucleotide sequence: TGTGCCACCAGCTTTAGCCGGGTAGGAGGTGAAAAACTGTTTTTT. Translation gives CATSFSRVGGEKLFF.

The chain uses TRBV19 and TRBJ1-5; D is undetermined. Trimming removed 2 bases from V and 0 bases from J, with 5 bases in between. Germline values: CDR1 LNHDA, CDR2 SQIVND (reference sequence). The CDR3 totals 14 residues. This CDR3 reads CASSIFNSNQPQHF. CDR3 nucleotides: TGTGCCAGTAGTATATTTAATAGCAATCAGCCCCAGCATTTT. The full variable domain, in which reference TRBV19 and TRBJ1-5 provide the parts outside the CDR3, is DGGITQSPKYLFRKEGQNVTLSCEQNLNHDAMYWYRQDPGQGLRLIYYSQIVNDFQKGDIAEGYSVSREKKESFPLTVTSAQKNPTAFYLCASSIFNSNQPQHFGDGTRLSIL.